This record concerns one T cell receptor (beta chain) sequence. Its antigen is undetermined. With V trimmed by 7 bases and J by 3 bases, 12 bases remained unmatched. This CDR3 region has 15 residues. The germline V gene encodes CDR1 SNHLY and CDR2 FYNNEI. The data belong to a study of cytomegalovirus exposure and HLA in healthy donors. Findings and caveats of the study: In a later analysis, HLA-C alleles had the fewest associated TCRs, DRB1 alleles the most.

This PCR relied on a set of 60 Vbeta primers and 13 Jbeta primers. Here immunoSEQ multiplex PCR was the method, and the copy in TCRdb shows in-frame clones only, minus some. The sample lists about 140,000 clones; around 80% were seen once. The source of this sequence is a man in his late teens or twenties in good health and CMV-seropositive. This rearrangement joins TRBV2 to TRBJ2-7, with 7 positions matching TRBD1. The sample taken for sequencing was PBMCs. In DNA, the CDR3 is TGTGCCAGCAAGGACGGGGACAGACAAATCTACGAGCAGTACTTC. This sequence encodes CASKDGDRQIYEQYF.